The 10 T cell receptor beta chains given below trace back to one sample, sequenced in a study of T-cell memory formation after mild COVID-19. TCRdb redid the calling of the 5' RACE reads with MiXCR, one entry per CDR3 protein. The repertoire consists of under 250,000 distinct CDR3 sequences, with 15% occurring once and the leading ten covering more than 2%. The sequenced sample was PBMCs or a T cell subset sorted from them (not recorded which). The receptors were sampled from an adult woman who had mild COVID-19 (a few samples of this study predate the infection). Cell type and time point are not known.

CDR3 region: CASSGSTNYGYTF. The CDR3, as DNA: TGTGCCAGCAGTGGTTCCACAAACTATGGCTACACCTTC. This sequence joins TRBV2 and TRBJ1-2, with D hard to call. CDR3 size: 13 residues. Germline CDR1 and CDR2: SNHLY and FYNNEI. Between the trimmed V and J ends, which lost 4 bases and 2 bases, there was a span of 8 bases.

The chain employs TRBV24-1 and TRBJ2-1; tentative D call: TRBD2 (6 bases). CDR1 is KGHDR, CDR2 SFDVKD, per germline. V was cut by 5 bases and J by 8 bases, with 12 bases left in between. The CDR3 is made up of 13 amino acids. The DNA of the CDR3 is TGTGCCACCAGTGGGAGGGGCGGCGATGAGCAGTTCTTC. Protein: CATSGRGGDEQFF.

This sequence joins TRBV20-1 and TRBJ2-7, with TRBD2 matching over 7 bases. V trimming: 1 base; J trimming: 6 bases; junction bases outside the gene matches: 9. Germline V gene lookup returns CDR1 DFQATT and CDR2 SNEGSKA (reference sequence). The CDR3 spans 14 residues. CDR3 region: CSARGFTGTTEQYF. CDR3 DNA: TGCAGTGCTAGAGGATTCACCGGGACTACCGAGCAGTACTTC.

This clonotype was seen a few times. The V and J genes are TRBV11-2 and TRBJ1-2; 7 bases agree with TRBD1. CDR1 and CDR2 (germline): SGHAT, FQNNGV. This CDR3 comprises 15 residues. The J segment lost 3 bases and the V segment lost 3 bases, leaving 7 bases of the junction unmatched. CDR3 protein: CASSFNRQGYYGYTF. DNA for the CDR3: TGTGCCAGCAGCTTCAACCGACAGGGCTACTATGGCTACACCTTC. Drawing the rest from reference TRBV11-2 and TRBJ1-2, the complete variable domain is EAGVAQSPRYKIIEKRQSVAFWCNPISGHATLYWYQQILGQGPKLLIQFQNNGVVDDSQLPKDRFSAERLKGVDSTLKIQPAKLEDSAVYLCASSFNRQGYYGYTFGSGTRLTVV.

This clonotype was seen a handful of times. The gene calls are TRBV7-8 and TRBJ2-7; D not certain. This CDR3 contains 16 residues. CDR1 is SGHVS and CDR2 is FQNEAQ in the germline V gene. The germline V and J ends were trimmed by 5 bases and 4 bases, with 21 bases remaining between them. CDR3 sequence: CASSGRRVTVLYEQYF. DNA for the CDR3: TGTGCCAGCAGCGGTCGAAGGGTTACCGTCTTGTACGAGCAGTACTTC.

The rearrangement links TRBV2 to TRBJ2-5; possibly TRBD2 for D (5 bases). V was trimmed by 8 bases and J by 5 bases, leaving 15 bases between them. In germline, CDR1 is SNHLY, CDR2 FYNNEI. The CDR3 is 13 amino acids. Here the CDR3 DNA reads TGTGCCAGCGGAAAAGCGAGAGGGGAGACCCAGTACTTC. Translated: CASGKARGETQYF. Filled out from reference TRBV2 and TRBJ2-5, the complete variable domain reads EPEVTQTPSHQVTQMGQEVILRCVPISNHLYFYWYRQILGQKVEFLVSFYNNEISEKSEIFDDQFSVERPDGSNFTLKIRSTKLEDSAMYFCASGKARGETQYFGPGTRLLVL.

This clonotype was counted at least ten times. The gene calls are TRBV27 and TRBJ1-6, with a possible D match to TRBD1 (5 bases). Trimming left V 5 bases short and J 6 bases short, with 11 bases between. CDR1 and CDR2 (germline): MNHEY, SMNVEV (reference sequence). The length of the CDR3 is 14 residues. In DNA, the CDR3 is TGTGCCAGCAGTCCACAGGAATCTAATTCACCCCTCCACTTT. This codes for CASSPQESNSPLHF.

Only a few counts were recorded for this clonotype. This chain joins TRBV9 and TRBJ1-4; 7 bases align to TRBD1. The CDR3 consists of 18 residues. Germline assignment: CDR1 SGDLS and CDR2 YYNGEE. With 3 bases clipped from V and 0 bases from J, the junction kept 11 bases outside the gene matches. The CDR3 DNA sequence: TGTGCCAGCAGCGCCCCTCCGGGACAGATTACAACTAATGAAAAACTGTTTTTT. Its translation: CASSAPPGQITTNEKLFF. Based on the CDR3 plus reference TRBV9 and TRBJ1-4, the full variable domain is DSGVTQTPKHLITATGQRVTLRCSPRSGDLSVYWYQQSLDQGLQFLIQYYNGEERAKGNILERFSAQQFPDLHSELNLSSLELGDSALYFCASSAPPGQITTNEKLFFGSGTQLSVL.

The chain uses TRBV18 and TRBJ1-1; 7 nucleotides line up with TRBD1. The germline CDR1 and CDR2 sequences are KGHSH and LQKENI. CDR3 length: 18 amino acids. The J segment lost 3 bases and the V segment lost 2 bases, leaving 15 bases of the junction unmatched. The CDR3 sequence: CASSPSRDRVGEDTEAFF. CDR3 DNA: TGTGCCAGCTCACCAAGCCGGGACAGAGTGGGGGAGGACACTGAAGCTTTCTTT.

This clonotype was observed many times. The rearrangement links TRBV7-2 to TRBJ2-7; D may be TRBD1 or TRBD2 (6 bases each). This CDR3 region has 15 residues. The germline V and J ends were trimmed by 9 bases and 3 bases, with 21 bases remaining between them. Germline V lookup: CDR1 SGHTA, CDR2 FQGNSA. Here the CDR3 reads CARPPGAFRDYEQYF. In nucleotides, the CDR3 is TGTGCCAGGCCACCGGGGGCCTTCCGAGACTACGAGCAGTACTTC. Full variable domain (rest looked up from reference TRBV7-2 and TRBJ2-7): GAGVSQSPSNKVTEKGKDVELRCDPISGHTALYWYRQSLGQGLEFLIYFQGNSAPDKSGLPSDRFSAERTGGSVSTLTIQRTQQEDSAVYLCARPPGAFRDYEQYFGPGTRLTVT.